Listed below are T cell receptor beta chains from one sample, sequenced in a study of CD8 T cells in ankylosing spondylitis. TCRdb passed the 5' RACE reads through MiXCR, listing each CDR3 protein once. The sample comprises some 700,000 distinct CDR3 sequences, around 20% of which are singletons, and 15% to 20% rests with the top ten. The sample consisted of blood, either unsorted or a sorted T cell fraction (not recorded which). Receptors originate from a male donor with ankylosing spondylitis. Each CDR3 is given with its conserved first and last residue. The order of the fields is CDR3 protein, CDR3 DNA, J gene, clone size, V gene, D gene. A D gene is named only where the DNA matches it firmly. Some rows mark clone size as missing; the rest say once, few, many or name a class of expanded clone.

CSAESTSTDTQYF	TGCAGTGCTGAGTCGACTAGTACAGATACGCAGTATTTT	TRBJ2-3	-	TRBV20-1	-
CASSLAWQGLYEQYF	TGCGCCAGCAGCTTGGCCTGGCAGGGCCTGTACGAGCAGTACTTC	TRBJ2-7	-	TRBV5-1	-
CASSSLSGGITDTEAFF	TGTGCCAGCAGCTCGCTGTCAGGGGGTATAACAGACACTGAAGCTTTCTTT	TRBJ1-1	-	TRBV4-2	TRBD1
CASTTGADTGELFF	TGTGCCAGCACCACGGGGGCGGACACCGGGGAGCTGTTTTTT	TRBJ2-2	-	TRBV6-1	-
CASSQEGLNTEAFF	TGTGCCAGCAGCCAAGAGGGGTTGAACACTGAAGCTTTCTTT	TRBJ1-1	many	TRBV3-1	-
CASSLEGLAEETQYF	TGTGCCAGCAGCTTAGAGGGACTAGCGGAAGAGACCCAGTACTTC	TRBJ2-5	few	TRBV7-3	TRBD2
CASSAGGTGGDEQYF	TGTGCCAGCAGTGCCGGGGGGACAGGGGGCGACGAGCAGTACTTC	TRBJ2-7	few	TRBV12-3/TRBV12-4	TRBD1
CASRSTGKSGETQYF	TGTGCCAGCAGATCCACAGGGAAGAGTGGGGAGACCCAGTACTTC	TRBJ2-5	few	TRBV12-3/TRBV12-4	-
CASSLGLNQPQHF	TGTGCCAGCAGTTTAGGCCTGAATCAGCCCCAGCATTTT	TRBJ1-5	many	TRBV12-3/TRBV12-4	-
CASSLAGKETQYF	TGCGCCAGCAGCTTGGCAGGGAAAGAGACCCAGTACTTC	TRBJ2-5	many	TRBV5-1	-
CASCRGETQYF	TGTGCCAGCTGCCGGGGGGAGACCCAGTACTTC	TRBJ2-5	few	TRBV2	-
CASSKGGGGWHEQFF	TGTGCCAGCAGTAAAGGGGGCGGGGGGTGGCATGAGCAGTTCTTC	TRBJ2-1	-	TRBV6-1	-
CASSFTSGTSSYEQYF	TGTGCCAGCAGCTTTACTAGCGGGACGAGCTCCTACGAGCAGTACTTC	TRBJ2-7	-	TRBV7-2	TRBD2
CASSRSGLAGESAKNIQYF	TGTGCCAGCAGTAGGTCGGGACTAGCGGGAGAGTCAGCCAAAAACATTCAGTACTTC	TRBJ2-4	-	TRBV6-1	TRBD2
CASSLGGGWYNEQFF	TGTGCCAGCAGTTTGGGGGGAGGTTGGTACAATGAGCAGTTCTTC	TRBJ2-1	-	TRBV28	-
CSVEEGGYGYTF	TGCAGCGTTGAAGAAGGCGGGTATGGCTACACCTTC	TRBJ1-2	many	TRBV29-1	-
CASNIGTSSYNEQFF	TGTGCCAGCAATATCGGCACGAGCTCCTACAATGAGCAGTTCTTC	TRBJ2-1	few	TRBV7-2	-
CASSLEGVNSPLHF	TGTGCCAGCAGCTTAGAAGGGGTGAATTCACCCCTCCACTTT	TRBJ1-6	-	TRBV7-9	-
CASSQDRLAGNSGANVLTF	TGTGCCAGCAGCCAAGATCGACTAGCGGGGAACTCTGGGGCCAACGTCCTGACTTTC	TRBJ2-6	-	TRBV4-2	TRBD2
CASKGSLSTDTQYF	TGTGCCAGCAAGGGCAGTCTAAGCACAGATACGCAGTATTTT	TRBJ2-3	many	TRBV12-3/TRBV12-4	-
CSPTWGAEMNTEAFF	TGCAGCCCTACCTGGGGGGCAGAAATGAACACTGAAGCTTTCTTT	TRBJ1-1	few	TRBV20-1	-
CATGEGGMNTEAFF	TGTGCCACCGGGGAAGGGGGGATGAACACTGAAGCTTTCTTT	TRBJ1-1	few	TRBV28	-
CSARGGDRLNEQFF	TGCAGTGCTAGAGGCGGGGATAGATTGAATGAGCAGTTCTTC	TRBJ2-1	many	TRBV20-1	-
CASSHWTRNTEAFF	TGTGCCAGCAGCCATTGGACGAGGAACACTGAAGCTTTCTTT	TRBJ1-1	few	TRBV14	-
CASSSDLDSQETQYF	TGTGCCAGCAGCTCGGACCTTGATTCACAAGAGACCCAGTACTTC	TRBJ2-5	few	TRBV7-9	-
CASSRVGAQETQYF	TGTGCCAGCAGTCGCGTGGGGGCCCAAGAGACCCAGTACTTC	TRBJ2-5	-	TRBV12-3/TRBV12-4	-
CASSPVGQGDTEAFF	TGTGCTAGCAGCCCCGTAGGACAGGGGGACACTGAAGCTTTCTTT	TRBJ1-1	-	TRBV7-7	TRBD1
CASSLAFGGALNTEAFF	TGTGCCAGCAGCTTGGCATTCGGGGGAGCGTTGAACACTGAAGCTTTCTTT	TRBJ1-1	few	TRBV5-5	-
CSARAYPGSGNSPLHF	TGCAGTGCTAGGGCGTACCCGGGATCGGGTAATTCACCCCTCCACTTT	TRBJ1-6	few	TRBV20-1	-
CSSRRFRQMRTEAFF	TGCTCCAGCAGACGATTTCGACAGATGAGGACTGAAGCTTTCTTT	TRBJ1-1	-	TRBV5-1	-
CASSLGTGWISGANVLTF	TGTGCCAGCAGCTTGGGGACAGGGTGGATCTCTGGGGCCAACGTCCTGACTTTC	TRBJ2-6	-	TRBV7-3	TRBD1
CATSIRTGGPYEQYF	TGTGCCACCAGCATAAGGACAGGGGGACCCTACGAGCAGTACTTC	TRBJ2-7	-	TRBV15	TRBD1
CASSSTGTPGRDEQFF	TGTGCCAGCAGCTCTACCGGGACTCCGGGACGGGATGAGCAGTTCTTC	TRBJ2-1	-	TRBV7-8	-
CSVEDQWQVGTDTQYF	TGCAGCGTTGAAGATCAATGGCAGGTCGGCACAGATACGCAGTATTTT	TRBJ2-3	few	TRBV29-1	-
CASSTSGASSYEQYF	TGCGCCAGCAGCACGAGCGGAGCCAGCTCCTACGAGCAGTACTTC	TRBJ2-7	few	TRBV5-1	-
CASSSSGTSKNIQYF	TGTGCCAGCAGCTCTAGCGGGACTAGCAAAAACATTCAGTACTTC	TRBJ2-4	few	TRBV6-1	TRBD2
CASSQGQKPSQETQYF	TGTGCCAGCAGCCAAGGACAGAAGCCAAGCCAAGAGACCCAGTACTTC	TRBJ2-5	-	TRBV3-1	-
CASSQDIPSGGSYEQYF	TGCGCCAGCAGCCAAGATATCCCTAGCGGCGGGAGTTACGAGCAGTACTTC	TRBJ2-7	few	TRBV4-3	TRBD2
CASSQGDTGGGEKLFF	TGCGCCAGCAGCCAAGGAGATACAGGGGGTGGGGAAAAACTGTTTTTT	TRBJ1-4	few	TRBV4-1	TRBD1
CASSTGLASYEQYF	TGTGCCAGCAGTACGGGTCTGGCCTCCTACGAGCAGTACTTC	TRBJ2-7	few	TRBV12-3/TRBV12-4	-
CASSRAGYRSTEAFF	TGTGCCAGCAGCCGGGCAGGGTATCGAAGCACTGAAGCTTTCTTT	TRBJ1-1	few	TRBV11-2	-
CSVTDGREELDTQYF	TGCAGCGTCACGGACGGGCGCGAGGAGTTAGATACGCAGTATTTT	TRBJ2-3	-	TRBV29-1	-
CATLRAGGSFF	TGTGCCACCCTACGGGCGGGAGGGTCCTTCTTC	TRBJ2-1	-	TRBV27	TRBD2
CASSIQGYGYTF	TGTGCCAGCAGCATACAGGGCTATGGCTACACCTTC	TRBJ1-2	few	TRBV11-2	-
CSTVAGEKLFF	TGCAGCACGGTCGCTGGCGAAAAACTGTTTTTT	TRBJ1-4	-	TRBV29-1	-